Following are 19 T cell receptor beta chains from one sample sequenced in a study of OX40 agonist ivuxolimab in advanced cancers. Sequencing used immunoSEQ multiplex PCR; TCRdb keeps in-frame clones, though not all of them. The table has 55,000 to 80,000 clones, over 75% seen once. Sequenced material: CD4+ or CD8+ T cells sorted from blood, taken in a trial of the OX40 agonist ivuxolimab. These receptors all come from an adult with an advanced solid tumor such as melanoma, head and neck, liver or kidney cancer.

The V gene is TRBV28, the J gene TRBJ1-5; D possibly corresponds to TRBD1 (6 bases). This CDR3 has 13 amino acids. The germline CDR1 and CDR2 sequences are MDHEN and SYDVKM. Trimming cost V 8 bases and J 5 bases, with 13 bases left between them. This chain's CDR3 is CASQGPNYQPQHF. Here the CDR3 DNA reads TGTGCCAGCCAGGGGCCTAATTATCAGCCCCAGCATTTT.

The rearrangement links TRBV4-3 to TRBJ2-1; 9 bases agree with TRBD2. J gave up 6 bases and V 1 base, and 10 bases lay outside the gene matches. CDR1 LGHNA and CDR2 YSLEER come from the germline V gene. This CDR3 comprises 17 residues. The CDR3 region is CASSQGASGIRGNEQFF. As DNA, the CDR3 is TGCGCCAGCAGCCAAGGGGCTAGCGGGATTCGGGGCAATGAGCAGTTCTTC.

J is TRBJ1-4 and V is TRBV5-6, with D unclear. The CDR3 sequence is 14 residues long. Trimming removed 4 bases from V and 0 bases from J, with 7 bases in between. Germline lookup yields CDR1 SGHDT and CDR2 YYEEEE. The CDR3 nucleotides read TGTGCCAGCAGCAGGAAAGCAACTAATGAAAAACTGTTTTTT. This encodes CASSRKATNEKLFF.

The chain uses TRBV6-5 and TRBJ2-7, with 8 bases lining up with TRBD1. The CDR3 loop spans 15 amino acids. Per germline, CDR1 MNHEY and CDR2 SVGAGI. V gave up 5 bases and J gave up 0 bases; unmatched junction bases: 6. In nucleotides, the CDR3 is TGTGCCAGCAGTGCATGGACAGGGTCCTCCTACGAGCAGTACTTC. It specifies CASSAWTGSSYEQYF.

The rearrangement links TRBV19 to TRBJ2-1; the D gene is possibly TRBD2 (6 bases). Germline loops: CDR1 LNHDA, CDR2 SQIVND (reference sequence). CDR3 length equals 16 residues. V was trimmed by 5 bases and J by 4 bases, leaving 18 bases between them. CDR3 residues: CASSGSGNARYNEQFF. DNA of the CDR3: TGTGCCAGTAGTGGTAGCGGAAACGCCCGATACAATGAGCAGTTCTTC.

The chain links TRBV18 to TRBJ2-1, with 9 bases fitting TRBD2. The trim removed 5 bases at V and 10 bases at J, leaving 9 bases unmatched. This CDR3 spans 14 amino acids. Germline CDR1 reads KGHSH; CDR2 reads LQKENI. The CDR3: CASSEGLAGLEQFF. CDR3 DNA: TGTGCCAGCTCAGAGGGACTAGCTGGCCTAGAGCAGTTCTTC. The complete variable domain, with remaining parts taken from reference TRBV18 and TRBJ2-1, reads NAGVMQNPRHLVRRRGQEARLRCSPMKGHSHVYWYRQLPEEGLKFMVYLQKENIIDESGMPKERFSAEFPKEGPSILRIQQVVRGDSAAYFCASSEGLAGLEQFFGPGTRLTVL.

The chain is built from TRBV5-1 and TRBJ1-5; the match to TRBD1 covers 9 bases. Losses at the gene ends were 4 bases for V and 3 bases for J; bases not matched to a gene: 5. Looked up from germline, CDR1 is SGHRS and CDR2 is YFSETQ. The CDR3 length is 15 residues. The CDR3, as DNA: TGCGCCAGCAGCCCGTGGACAGGGGCCAATCAGCCCCAGCATTTT. Translating it yields CASSPWTGANQPQHF. The variable domain in full, with the rest retrieved from reference TRBV5-1 and TRBJ1-5, is KAGVTQTPRYLIKTRGQQVTLSCSPISGHRSVSWYQQTPGQGLQFLFEYFSETQRNKGNFPGRFSGRQFSNSRSEMNVSTLELGDSALYLCASSPWTGANQPQHFGDGTRLSIL.

This chain links TRBV7-8 with TRBJ1-4; D remains ambiguous. The V end was cut by 2 bases, the J end by 0 bases, with 13 bases between. The germline V gene has CDR1 SGHVS and CDR2 FQNEAQ. The CDR3 is made up of 17 amino acids. Here the CDR3 DNA reads TGTGCCAGCAGCTTAATCGGCGGCATAACAACTAATGAAAAACTGTTTTTT. This codes for CASSLIGGITTNEKLFF.

The chain carries TRBV7-8 and TRBJ2-1; 8 bases line up with TRBD2. The junction had 14 bases not matched to a gene; V was cut back by 5 bases and J by 5 bases. Germline V CDR1 and CDR2: SGHVS, FQNEAQ. The CDR3 covers 17 residues. The CDR3, as DNA: TGTGCCAGCAGCCTACGTCCGAGCGGGGGACCCAACAATGAGCAGTTCTTC. Residues: CASSLRPSGGPNNEQFF.

The J gene is TRBJ2-5, the V gene TRBV15, with D possibly TRBD1 on 6 matching bases. The length of the CDR3 is 15 residues. Germline values: CDR1 LNHNV, CDR2 YYDKDF (reference sequence). V dropped 5 bases and J dropped 2 bases, with 15 bases sitting between them. The CDR3: CATSEGQGFQETQYF. The CDR3 coding sequence is TGTGCCACCAGCGAGGGGCAGGGGTTTCAAGAGACCCAGTACTTC.

The chain recombines TRBV5-1 with TRBJ2-7, with D possibly matching TRBD2 (5 bases). Germline lookup yields CDR1 SGHRS and CDR2 YFSETQ. The CDR3 consists of 14 residues. With 0 bases removed from V and 9 bases from J, the gap between germline ends came to 16 bases. CDR3 sequence: CASSLGDILRGQYF. The CDR3 DNA is TGCGCCAGCAGCTTGGGGGATATCTTACGGGGGCAGTACTTC.

This clone occurred once. The chain recombines TRBV28 with TRBJ1-2; the D is unclear. CDR3 length equals 14 residues. V was clipped by 3 bases and J by 6 bases, with 14 bases between them. CDR1 and CDR2 from the germline V gene are MDHEN and SYDVKM. The CDR3 sequence: CASSFRWQWNGYTF. The CDR3 DNA follows: TGTGCCAGCAGTTTCCGGTGGCAGTGGAATGGCTACACCTTC.

This rearrangement joins TRBV19 to TRBJ2-2, with TRBD2 matching 9 bases. Germline V CDR1 and CDR2: LNHDA, SQIVND (reference sequence). V lost 3 bases, J lost 0 bases, and 17 bases stayed unmatched. The CDR3 is 21 amino acids. CDR3 sequence reads: CASSIIWTPGLARANTGELFF. The CDR3 DNA reads as TGTGCCAGTAGTATCATATGGACTCCGGGACTAGCAAGGGCGAACACCGGGGAGCTGTTTTTT.

This chain joins TRBV27 and TRBJ2-6; weak D call: TRBD1 (6 bases). Germline V CDR1 and CDR2: MNHEY, SMNVEV (reference sequence). The CDR3 loop spans 15 amino acids. V was clipped by 7 bases and J by 2 bases, with 12 bases between them. This chain's CDR3 is CASTQGSAGANVLTF. The CDR3 coding sequence is TGTGCCAGCACCCAGGGGAGCGCTGGGGCCAACGTCCTGACTTTC.

For the CDR3, the DNA is TGTGCCATCAGTGAGTCGGGGGGAGCTTCAGAGACCCAGTACTTC. Its protein is CAISESGGASETQYF. The rearrangement links TRBV10-3 to TRBJ2-5; tentative D call: TRBD2 (6 bases). Germline-derived CDR1 and CDR2 are ENHRY and SYGVKD. The CDR3 sequence is 15 residues long. V was cut by 0 bases and J by 4 bases, with 12 bases left in between.

The chain links TRBV5-4 to TRBJ2-2; 8 nucleotides line up with TRBD1. V lost 4 bases to trimming and J lost 0 bases; unmatched junction nucleotides: 5. This CDR3 is 16 amino acids long. Looked up from germline, CDR1 is SGHNT and CDR2 is YYREEE (reference sequence). The CDR3: CASSRGQGTNTGELFF. The CDR3 coding sequence is TGTGCCAGCAGCAGAGGACAGGGAACGAACACCGGGGAGCTGTTTTTT.

This chain links TRBV19 with TRBJ2-1; D is ambiguous. V was trimmed by 3 bases and J by 13 bases, leaving 13 bases between them. Germline V CDR1 and CDR2: LNHDA, SQIVND (reference sequence). The CDR3 has 12 residues. CDR3 sequence: CASSISFEDQFF. CDR3 DNA sequence: TGTGCCAGTAGTATCAGCTTCGAGGATCAGTTCTTC.

This chain joins TRBV10-3 and TRBJ2-5; D is perhaps TRBD1 (6 bases). From germline, CDR1 is ENHRY and CDR2 SYGVKD. The CDR3 has 13 amino acids. V was shortened by 6 bases and J by 2 bases, with 10 bases between the two germline ends. This CDR3 reads CAIRGTTQETQYF. CDR3 in DNA: TGTGCCATCAGAGGGACAACTCAAGAGACCCAGTACTTC.

The rearrangement uses TRBV11-3 and TRBJ1-1; D gene unclear. This CDR3 has 12 residues. V dropped 5 bases and J dropped 5 bases, with 9 bases sitting between them. Germline values: CDR1 SGHNT, CDR2 YENEEA. The CDR3 spells CASSLRETEAFF. CDR3 nucleotide sequence: TGTGCCAGCAGCCTTAGGGAGACTGAAGCTTTCTTT.